These 21 T cell receptor beta chains originate from one sample sequenced in a study of shared clonotypes between healthy human individuals. Assay: immunoSEQ multiplex PCR; the TCRdb copy retains only in-frame clones and omits some. The sample yields some 2,000,000 clones, 90% to 95% seen once. Sequencing was carried out using naive CD4+ T cells sorted from blood. Subset described: CD45RA+ positively selected. The source is a man younger than 35 in good health.

In this sample, this clone turned up once. This chain connects TRBV18 to TRBJ2-1; tentative D call: TRBD2 (6 bases). V was cut by 2 bases and J by 8 bases, with 16 bases left in between. Germline V lookup: CDR1 KGHSH, CDR2 LQKENI. This CDR3 comprises 15 residues. In DNA form, the CDR3 reads TGTGCCAGCTCACCAGCGGGTCGGGGGTCGGATGAGCAGTTCTTC. As protein: CASSPAGRGSDEQFF.

The J gene is TRBJ1-5, the V gene TRBV7-9; TRBD1 is a possible D gene (5 bases). Per the germline V gene, CDR1 is SEHNR and CDR2 is FQNEAQ (reference sequence). The CDR3 covers 14 residues. With 3 bases removed from V and 11 bases from J, the gap between germline ends came to 17 bases. For the CDR3, the DNA is TGTGCCAGCAGCTTGGGGGGAGGGCAGGCCGCCCAGCATTTT. This gives the protein CASSLGGGQAAQHF.

In this sample, this clone turned up once. The chain employs TRBV19 and TRBJ1-6, with 7 bases fitting TRBD1. CDR3 length equals 17 residues. Trimming at V came to 5 bases and at J to 0 bases, leaving 7 bases not matched to a gene. The germline CDR1 and CDR2 sequences are LNHDA and SQIVND (reference sequence). The CDR3 DNA is TGTGCCAGTAGTTTAACGACAGGGAGCTCCTATAATTCACCCCTCCACTTT. Protein sequence: CASSLTTGSSYNSPLHF.

V gene TRBV2 combines with J gene TRBJ2-2, with D perhaps assigned TRBD1 or TRBD2 (5 bases each). V lost 2 bases and J 3 bases, leaving 7 bases between the germline ends. This CDR3 comprises 14 residues. Germline CDR1 and CDR2: SNHLY and FYNNEI. The CDR3 sequence is CASSEQGDTGELFF. The CDR3 nucleotides read TGTGCCAGCAGTGAACAGGGAGACACCGGGGAGCTGTTTTTT.

This chain joins TRBV11-2 and TRBJ2-7, with 8 bases fitting TRBD1. Per germline, CDR1 SGHAT and CDR2 FQNNGV. CDR3 size: 15 residues. The V and J ends lost 5 bases and 5 bases, in that order; junction bases with no gene match: 11. The CDR3 is CASSLTGQGGNEQYF. The CDR3 DNA follows: TGTGCCAGCAGCCTAACCGGACAGGGAGGCAACGAGCAGTACTTC.

The chain employs TRBV7-9 and TRBJ2-4; perhaps TRBD2 as D (6 bases). The germline CDR1 and CDR2 sequences are SEHNR and FQNEAQ (reference sequence). CDR3 size: 15 residues. V gave up 4 bases and J gave up 0 bases, with 10 bases separating them. As DNA, the CDR3 is TGTGCCAGCAGCTCGAGCGGGTTAGCCAAAAACATTCAGTACTTC. It codes for CASSSSGLAKNIQYF.

The J gene is TRBJ1-4, the V gene TRBV5-1; D gene ambiguous. From germline, CDR1 is SGHRS and CDR2 YFSETQ. This CDR3 spans 16 amino acids. V shed 0 bases and J shed 0 bases, with 9 bases lying between them. CDR3 amino acids: CASSLGSSATNEKLFF. CDR3 nucleotides: TGCGCCAGCAGCTTGGGATCGAGTGCAACTAATGAAAAACTGTTTTTT.

As concerns this clone: The sample holds other DNA sequences that translate to the same CDR3. The V gene is TRBV6-4, the J gene TRBJ1-3; no clear D. V lost 0 bases, J lost 0 bases, and 6 bases lay in between. Germline assignment: CDR1 MRHNA and CDR2 SNTAGT. The CDR3 length is 15 residues. CDR3 sequence (DNA): TGTGCCAGCAGTGACTCTCGTAGCTCTGGAAACACCATATATTTT. Amino acid sequence: CASSDSRSSGNTIYF.

V gene TRBV18 combines with J gene TRBJ2-2; D unresolved. V was trimmed by 5 bases and J by 2 bases, leaving 15 bases between them. Per germline, CDR1 KGHSH and CDR2 LQKENI. This CDR3 is built from 16 residues. The CDR3 is CASSSRLTLNTGELFF. The CDR3 DNA is TGTGCCAGCTCATCCCGACTTACCTTAAACACCGGGGAGCTGTTTTTT.

V usage is TRBV11-2 and J usage is TRBJ2-7, with 7 bases lining up with TRBD1. CDR1 SGHAT and CDR2 FQNNGV come from the germline V gene. Trimming cost V 5 bases and J 3 bases; bases outside gene matches: 10. The CDR3 loop spans 15 amino acids. CDR3 nucleotide sequence: TGTGCCAGCAGCACTCAAGGGGGCCCCAGCTACGAGCAGTACTTC. This encodes CASSTQGGPSYEQYF.

CDR3: CASSFLNTDTQYF. The DNA of the CDR3 is TGTGCCAGCAGCTTCCTAAACACAGATACGCAGTATTTT. V gene TRBV7-2 combines with J gene TRBJ2-3, with D uncertain. V was clipped by 3 bases and J by 2 bases, with 6 bases between them. There are 13 residues in the CDR3. CDR1 and CDR2 from the germline V gene are SGHTA and FQGNSA.

The chain links TRBV28 to TRBJ1-1; D possibly corresponds to TRBD1 (5 bases). V gave up 8 bases and J gave up 3 bases, with 13 bases separating them. Germline loops: CDR1 MDHEN, CDR2 SYDVKM. The CDR3 covers 13 residues. The CDR3 is CASSFRGYTEAFF. CDR3 nucleotide sequence: TGTGCCAGCTCATTTCGGGGGTACACTGAAGCTTTCTTT. Full variable domain (outside the CDR3, taken from reference TRBV28 and TRBJ1-1): DVKVTQSSRYLVKRTGEKVFLECVQDMDHENMFWYRQDPGLGLRLIYFSYDVKMKEKGDIPEGYSVSREKKERFSLILESASTNQTSMYLCASSFRGYTEAFFGQGTRLTVV.

The CDR3 protein is CASSQGLGAGGRYEQYF. CDR3 nucleotides: TGCGCCAGCAGCCAAGGGTTGGGGGCAGGGGGCCGCTACGAGCAGTACTTC. The V and J genes are TRBV4-1 and TRBJ2-7, with TRBD1 matching over 8 bases. Germline V lookup: CDR1 MGHRA, CDR2 YSYEKL. Germline trimming cut 1 base from V and 3 bases from J; bases unmatched to any gene: 11. CDR3 size: 17 residues.

This clone has a single count. The rearrangement uses TRBV7-6 and TRBJ2-7, with D possibly being TRBD1 or TRBD2 (6 bases each). The V end lost 5 bases, the J end lost 7 bases, and 24 bases lay between the germline ends. The length of the CDR3 is 16 residues. Germline V lookup: CDR1 SGHVS, CDR2 FNYEAQ. Written as DNA, the CDR3 is TGTGCCAGCAGCCGCCTCGGGGGCCCCTCGACGGGAGAGCAGTACTTC. Residues: CASSRLGGPSTGEQYF. The full variable domain, rest sourced from reference TRBV7-6 and TRBJ2-7, is GAGVSQSPRYKVTKRGQDVALRCDPISGHVSLYWYRQALGQGPEFLTYFNYEAQQDKSGLPNDRFSAERPEGSISTLTIQRTEQRDSAMYRCASSRLGGPSTGEQYFGPGTRLTVT.

The chain uses TRBV18 and TRBJ2-5, with D possibly TRBD2 on 5 matching bases. The V and J ends lost 6 bases and 4 bases respectively, with 15 bases between them. The CDR3 consists of 14 residues. The germline V gene encodes CDR1 KGHSH and CDR2 LQKENI. The CDR3 spells CASSLRGGLETQYF. As DNA, the CDR3 is TGTGCCAGCTCGCTCCGTGGCGGGCTAGAGACCCAGTACTTC. Filled out from reference TRBV18 and TRBJ2-5, the complete variable domain reads NAGVMQNPRHLVRRRGQEARLRCSPMKGHSHVYWYRQLPEEGLKFMVYLQKENIIDESGMPKERFSAEFPKEGPSILRIQQVVRGDSAAYFCASSLRGGLETQYFGPGTRLLVL.

The chain joins TRBV7-3 to TRBJ1-4; possibly TRBD1 for D (5 bases). Germline-derived CDR1 and CDR2 are SGHTA and FQGTGA. V lost 5 bases to trimming and J lost 0 bases, with 16 bases between them. CDR3 length equals 17 residues. CDR3 region: CASSPGAIAATNEKLFF. In DNA form, the CDR3 reads TGTGCCAGCAGCCCCGGGGCAATCGCTGCAACTAATGAAAAACTGTTTTTT.

The chain employs TRBV30 and TRBJ1-5; D is unresolved. CDR3 length: 13 amino acids. Trimming took 1 base from V and 4 from J, leaving 8 bases between them. Germline assignment: CDR1 GTSNPN and CDR2 SVGIG (reference sequence). The DNA for the CDR3 is TGTGCCTGGAGTGAAACAGCGAATCAGCCCCAGCATTTT. It specifies CAWSETANQPQHF.

The rearrangement links TRBV5-1 to TRBJ2-5; unclear D gene. Germline V lookup: CDR1 SGHRS, CDR2 YFSETQ. The CDR3 totals 14 residues. The V gene lost 0 bases and the J gene lost 5 bases, with 11 bases spanning the gap. The CDR3 here is CASSLDGSRETQYF. The CDR3 coding sequence is TGCGCCAGCAGCTTGGATGGTAGCCGGGAGACCCAGTACTTC. The complete variable domain, with remaining parts taken from reference TRBV5-1 and TRBJ2-5, reads KAGVTQTPRYLIKTRGQQVTLSCSPISGHRSVSWYQQTPGQGLQFLFEYFSETQRNKGNFPGRFSGRQFSNSRSEMNVSTLELGDSALYLCASSLDGSRETQYFGPGTRLLVL.

Comments on this clone: Other DNA sequences of this sample code for an identical CDR3. The chain joins TRBV29-1 to TRBJ1-2; weak D call: TRBD1 (5 bases). Germline V gives CDR1 SQVTM, CDR2 ANQGSEA. V lost 6 bases, J lost 1 base, and 6 bases lay in between. The CDR3 is 11 residues long. The CDR3 region is CSVDSNYGYTF. CDR3 bases: TGCAGCGTAGACAGTAACTATGGCTACACCTTC.

This sequence joins TRBV5-1 and TRBJ2-5; no firm D call. Trimming stripped 0 bases from V and 1 base from J, with 7 bases between. This CDR3 is built from 14 residues. Germline V lookup: CDR1 SGHRS, CDR2 YFSETQ. The CDR3 DNA reads TGCGCCAGCAGCTTGGGGGTGACCCAAGAGACCCAGTACTTC. Translating it yields CASSLGVTQETQYF.

The rearrangement links TRBV11-2 to TRBJ1-1; D is uncertain. The ends were cut back, 0 bases at V and 1 base at J, with 6 bases in the middle. CDR1 SGHAT and CDR2 FQNNGV come from the germline V gene. The CDR3 length is 14 residues. CDR3 sequence (DNA): TGTGCCAGCAGCTTAGACAATGGGAACACTGAAGCTTTCTTT. This gives the protein CASSLDNGNTEAFF.